This entry features one TCR beta chain sequence. This specimen comes from a study of T cell responses to AZD1222 COVID-19 vaccine. The CDR3 consists of 15 residues. CDR1 and CDR2 (germline): MNHNS, SASEGT. The germline V and J ends were trimmed by 2 bases and 0 bases, with 8 bases remaining between them. Clones were sequenced by immunoSEQ multiplex PCR, and TCRdb holds only the in-frame ones, with some missing. Among about 170,000 clones listed, approximately 95% were seen once. The chain recombines TRBV6-1 with TRBJ1-5; the D is unclear. Sequencing was performed on peripheral blood, taken on day 0 of AZD1222 vaccination. The clonotype comes from an adult in good health. CDR3 coding DNA: TGTGCCAGCAGTGAAAATCGGGTTAGCAATCAGCCCCAGCATTTT. This encodes CASSENRVSNQPQHF.